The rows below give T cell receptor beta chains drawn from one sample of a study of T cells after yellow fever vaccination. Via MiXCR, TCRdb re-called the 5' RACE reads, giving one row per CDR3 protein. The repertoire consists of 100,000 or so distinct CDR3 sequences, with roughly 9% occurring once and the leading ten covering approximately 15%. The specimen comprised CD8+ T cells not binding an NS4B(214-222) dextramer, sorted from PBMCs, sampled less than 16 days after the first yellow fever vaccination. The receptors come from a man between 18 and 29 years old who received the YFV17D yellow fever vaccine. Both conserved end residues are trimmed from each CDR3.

CDR3 protein: ASSSQGYRTGELF
J gene: TRBJ2-2
V gene: TRBV12-3/TRBV12-4

CDR3 protein: ASSWAGIGGYT
J gene: TRBJ1-2
V gene: TRBV12-3/TRBV12-4

CDR3 protein: ASSQDKSGRSTDTQY
J gene: TRBJ2-3
V gene: TRBV4-1

CDR3 protein: ASSLGLRVTDTQY
J gene: TRBJ2-3
V gene: TRBV12-3/TRBV12-4

CDR3 protein: AQQGIAMNTEAF
J gene: TRBJ1-1
V gene: TRBV30

CDR3 protein: ASSHTGTTFDTQY
J gene: TRBJ2-3
V gene: TRBV3-1

CDR3 protein: ASSGGTKRLDTQY
J gene: TRBJ2-3
V gene: TRBV27

CDR3 protein: ASSLGRGEDTQY
J gene: TRBJ2-3
V gene: TRBV5-1

CDR3 protein: ASSEWSTEAF
J gene: TRBJ1-1
V gene: TRBV25-1

CDR3 protein: ASSPKGGDYGYT
J gene: TRBJ1-2
V gene: TRBV18

CDR3 protein: ASSPGTGPNTGELF
J gene: TRBJ2-2
V gene: TRBV7-9

CDR3 protein: ATSRDRSGTYNEQF
J gene: TRBJ2-1
V gene: TRBV15

CDR3 protein: ASSQGDNYGYT
J gene: TRBJ1-2
V gene: TRBV4-2

CDR3 protein: ASSLGVAAY
J gene: TRBJ2-5
V gene: TRBV7-8

CDR3 protein: ASSPGLAETQY
J gene: TRBJ2-5
V gene: TRBV7-9

CDR3 protein: ASSLEAVTGELF
J gene: TRBJ2-2
V gene: TRBV7-8

CDR3 protein: ASSPARGAGYEQY
J gene: TRBJ2-7
V gene: TRBV5-4

CDR3 protein: ASSPWIAGTADTQY
J gene: TRBJ2-3
V gene: TRBV7-9

CDR3 protein: ASSFSNEQF
J gene: TRBJ2-1
V gene: TRBV7-2

CDR3 protein: ASSSSPGLNIQY
J gene: TRBJ2-4
V gene: TRBV7-9

CDR3 protein: ASSSSLAGGLWETQY
J gene: TRBJ2-5
V gene: TRBV7-9

CDR3 protein: ASSFFGRRGETQY
J gene: TRBJ2-5
V gene: TRBV28

CDR3 protein: ASSSGTGVTDTQY
J gene: TRBJ2-3
V gene: TRBV5-1

CDR3 protein: ASSLVTTGKLVTLH
J gene: TRBJ1-6
V gene: TRBV7-9

CDR3 protein: ASTPGLGVLYNEQF
J gene: TRBJ2-1
V gene: TRBV6-1

CDR3 protein: ASRGQLDNEQF
J gene: TRBJ2-1
V gene: TRBV5-1

CDR3 protein: ASSQGTGWSYGYT
J gene: TRBJ1-2
V gene: TRBV6-1

CDR3 protein: ASSGGTPAEQY
J gene: TRBJ2-7
V gene: TRBV19

CDR3 protein: ASSIPDWPYEQY
J gene: TRBJ2-7
V gene: TRBV19

CDR3 protein: ASARLAGQETQY
J gene: TRBJ2-5
V gene: TRBV27

CDR3 protein: ASRKGTSGGETQY
J gene: TRBJ2-5
V gene: TRBV2

CDR3 protein: AGSLGNEQF
J gene: TRBJ2-1
V gene: TRBV5-1

CDR3 protein: ASSQARDGVRPQH
J gene: TRBJ1-5
V gene: TRBV4-1

CDR3 protein: ASRRALSDAYEQY
J gene: TRBJ2-7
V gene: TRBV4-1

CDR3 protein: ASAVKMNTEAF
J gene: TRBJ1-1
V gene: TRBV6-2/TRBV6-3

CDR3 protein: ASSPGLAGQYNEQF
J gene: TRBJ2-1
V gene: TRBV3-1

CDR3 protein: ASRPGVAGEYEQY
J gene: TRBJ2-7
V gene: TRBV6-1

CDR3 protein: ATSDYDGGTTDTQY
J gene: TRBJ2-3
V gene: TRBV24-1

CDR3 protein: ASSSLGQGTDTQY
J gene: TRBJ2-3
V gene: TRBV28

CDR3 protein: ASTLWGGSTDTQY
J gene: TRBJ2-3
V gene: TRBV9

CDR3 protein: AISGGPTSGGANVLT
J gene: TRBJ2-6
V gene: TRBV12-3/TRBV12-4

CDR3 protein: ASSLGTVLWGYT
J gene: TRBJ1-2
V gene: TRBV5-6

CDR3 protein: ASSARGTGPSYEQY
J gene: TRBJ2-7
V gene: TRBV7-6

CDR3 protein: ASSLEGTGEHEAF
J gene: TRBJ1-1
V gene: TRBV6-2/TRBV6-3

CDR3 protein: ASSLAVTSYNEQF
J gene: TRBJ2-1
V gene: TRBV7-8

CDR3 protein: ATSRSLGSETQY
J gene: TRBJ2-5
V gene: TRBV15

CDR3 protein: ASSLSDRGRSGELF
J gene: TRBJ2-2
V gene: TRBV12-3/TRBV12-4

CDR3 protein: ASSLLSGQGEEYGYT
J gene: TRBJ1-2
V gene: TRBV7-9

CDR3 protein: ATSMVAGGTDTQY
J gene: TRBJ2-3
V gene: TRBV15

CDR3 protein: ASSASRVNYNEQF
J gene: TRBJ2-1
V gene: TRBV7-9

CDR3 protein: ASHKTGSSNQPQH
J gene: TRBJ1-5
V gene: TRBV6-5

CDR3 protein: ASSDGPGVGDTQY
J gene: TRBJ2-3
V gene: TRBV6-4

CDR3 protein: ASANGGNTIY
J gene: TRBJ1-3
V gene: TRBV5-1